The clone carrying this T cell receptor beta chain has only a few counts. As yet, its antigen is unknown. TCRdb reprocessed the 5' RACE reads with MiXCR, giving one entry per CDR3 protein. Of some 800,000 distinct CDR3 sequences in the sample, 12% were seen once. This entry comes from a study of CD8 T cells in ankylosing spondylitis. Regarding the study as a whole: Several highly homologous variants made up a TCR beta motif that seemed to typify ankylosing spondylitis blood.

CDR1 and CDR2 from the germline V gene are SGDLS and YYNGEE. The ends were cut back, 2 bases at V and 8 bases at J, with 10 bases in the middle. CDR3 size: 13 residues. Sequenced material: blood, either unsorted or a sorted T cell fraction (not recorded which). The origin of this receptor is a male donor with ankylosing spondylitis. The V gene is TRBV9, the J gene TRBJ2-2; D might be TRBD1 or TRBD2, each matching 5 bases. The CDR3 bases are TGTGCCAGCAGCGTCTGGGGGTTGGGGGAGCTGTTTTTT. Its protein product is CASSVWGLGELFF.